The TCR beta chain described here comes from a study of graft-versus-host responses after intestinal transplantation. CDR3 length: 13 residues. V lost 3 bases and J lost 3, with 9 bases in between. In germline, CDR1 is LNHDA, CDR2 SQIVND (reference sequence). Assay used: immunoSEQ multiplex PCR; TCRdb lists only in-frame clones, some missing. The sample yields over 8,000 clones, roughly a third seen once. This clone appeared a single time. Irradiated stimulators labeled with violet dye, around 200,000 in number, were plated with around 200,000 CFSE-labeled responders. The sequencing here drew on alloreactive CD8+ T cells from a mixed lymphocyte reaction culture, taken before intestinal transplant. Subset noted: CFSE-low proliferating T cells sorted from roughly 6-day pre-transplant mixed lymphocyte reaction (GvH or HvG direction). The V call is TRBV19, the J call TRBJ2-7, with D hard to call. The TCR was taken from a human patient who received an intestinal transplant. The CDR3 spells CASSIKQDYEQYF. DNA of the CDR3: TGTGCCAGTAGTATCAAACAAGACTACGAGCAGTACTTC. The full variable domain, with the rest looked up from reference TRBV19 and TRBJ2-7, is DGGITQSPKYLFRKEGQNVTLSCEQNLNHDAMYWYRQDPGQGLRLIYYSQIVNDFQKGDIAEGYSVSREKKESFPLTVTSAQKNPTAFYLCASSIKQDYEQYFGPGTRLTVT.